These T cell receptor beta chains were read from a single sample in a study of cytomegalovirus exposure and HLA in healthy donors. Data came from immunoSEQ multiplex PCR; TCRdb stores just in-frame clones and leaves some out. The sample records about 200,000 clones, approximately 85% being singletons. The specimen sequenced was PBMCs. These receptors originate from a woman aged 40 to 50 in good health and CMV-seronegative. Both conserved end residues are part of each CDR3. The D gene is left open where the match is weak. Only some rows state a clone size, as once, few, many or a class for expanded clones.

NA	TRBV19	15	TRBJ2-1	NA	TGTGCCAGTAGTATCTTTTTTGAGGGGGTCAATGAGCAGTTCTTC	CASSIFFEGVNEQFF
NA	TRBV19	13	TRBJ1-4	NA	TGTGCCAGTAGTATTTGGGCTGAAGAAAAACTGTTTTTT	CASSIWAEEKLFF
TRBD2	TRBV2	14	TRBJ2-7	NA	TGTGCCAGCGTCGGGACTAGCGGGCCTTACGAGCAGTACTTC	CASVGTSGPYEQYF
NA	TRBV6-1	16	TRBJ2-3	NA	TGTGCCAGCAGTGAAGTCTTATCGGGCGGGACAGATACGCAGTATTTT	CASSEVLSGGTDTQYF
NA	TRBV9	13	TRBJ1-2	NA	TGTGCCAGCAGCGTAGCAGCAGGGTTGGACTACACCTTC	CASSVAAGLDYTF
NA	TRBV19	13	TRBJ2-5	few	TGTGCCAGTAGTAGGGGACTCCGGGAGACCCAGTACTTC	CASSRGLRETQYF
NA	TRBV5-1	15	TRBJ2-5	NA	TGCGCCAGCAGCAGGGGGGCAGGGGGTTTGGAGACCCAGTACTTC	CASSRGAGGLETQYF
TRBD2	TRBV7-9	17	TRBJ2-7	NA	TGTGCCAGCAGCTTAACGGGGAGGATTGGCGGGAGTTACGAGCAGTACTTC	CASSLTGRIGGSYEQYF
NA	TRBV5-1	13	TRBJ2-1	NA	TGCGCCAGCAGCTTTGGGGGGAACAATGAGCAGTTCTTC	CASSFGGNNEQFF
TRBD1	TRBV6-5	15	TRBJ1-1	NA	TGTGCCAGCAGTTACTGGGGACAGGGAGACACTGAAGCTTTCTTT	CASSYWGQGDTEAFF
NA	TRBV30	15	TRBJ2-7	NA	TGTGCCTGGAGTGTACGGGAGCGACACCTCTACGAGCAGTACTTC	CAWSVRERHLYEQYF
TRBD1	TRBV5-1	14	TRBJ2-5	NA	TGCGCCAGCAGCTTGGGGGACAGGGGAGAGACCCAGTACTTC	CASSLGDRGETQYF
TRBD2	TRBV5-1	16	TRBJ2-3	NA	TGCGCCAGCAGCTTGCCTAGCGGGGATAGCACAGATACGCAGTATTTT	CASSLPSGDSTDTQYF
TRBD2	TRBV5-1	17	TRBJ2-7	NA	TGCGCCAGCAGCTTGGGAGGACTAGCGGGACAACAATACGAGCAGTACTTC	CASSLGGLAGQQYEQYF
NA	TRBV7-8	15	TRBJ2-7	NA	TGTGCCAGCAGCCCCCGCGAGGGATTCTCCTACGAGCAGTACTTC	CASSPREGFSYEQYF
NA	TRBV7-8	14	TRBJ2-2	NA	TGTGCCAGCAGCTCGGGACTTACTACCGGGGAGCTGTTTTTT	CASSSGLTTGELFF
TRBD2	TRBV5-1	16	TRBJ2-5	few	TGCGCCAGCAGCGTCACTAGCGGGAGTGGCCAAGAGACCCAGTACTTC	CASSVTSGSGQETQYF
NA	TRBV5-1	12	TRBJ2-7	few	TGCGCCAGCAGCGGAGCCTCCTACGAGCAGTACTTC	CASSGASYEQYF
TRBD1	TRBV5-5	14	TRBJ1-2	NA	TGTGCCAGCAGCGCCTTGACAGGGAACTATGGCTACACCTTC	CASSALTGNYGYTF
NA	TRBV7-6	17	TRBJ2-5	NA	TGTGCCAGCAGCCATCTTCCAATGGCGGGAACCCAAGAGACCCAGTACTTC	CASSHLPMAGTQETQYF
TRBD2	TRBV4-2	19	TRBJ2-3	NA	TGTGCCAGCAGCTCTTCCTCCGGGCTAGCGGGAGGGGGTTGGGATACGCAGTATTTT	CASSSSSGLAGGGWDTQYF
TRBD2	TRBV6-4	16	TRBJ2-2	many	TGTGCCAGCAGAGATTCAGCGGGAGGGCCGACCGGGGAGCTGTTTTTT	CASRDSAGGPTGELFF
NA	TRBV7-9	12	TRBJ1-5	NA	TGTGCCAGCAGCACAGTAAATCAGCCCCAGCATTTT	CASSTVNQPQHF
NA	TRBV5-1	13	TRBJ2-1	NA	TGCGCCAGCAGGGCGGAGCCGGACAATGAGCAGTTCTTC	CASRAEPDNEQFF
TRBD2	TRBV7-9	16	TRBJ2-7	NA	TGTGCCAGCAGCCGGACTAGCGGGGAAATCCTCTACGAGCAGTACTTC	CASSRTSGEILYEQYF
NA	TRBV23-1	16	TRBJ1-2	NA	TGCGCCAGCAGTCACTGGCAGGGGACCAGTAACTATGGCTACACCTTC	CASSHWQGTSNYGYTF
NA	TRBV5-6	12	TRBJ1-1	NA	TGTGCCAGCAGCTTCCCACAGGGAGAAGCTTTCTTT	CASSFPQGEAFF
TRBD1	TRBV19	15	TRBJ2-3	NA	TGTGCCAGTAGTATGGAGGGGACAGGGCAAGATACGCAGTATTTT	CASSMEGTGQDTQYF
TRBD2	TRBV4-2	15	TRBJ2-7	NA	TGTGCCAGCAGCCAAGATCTGAGCGGGGCCTACGAGCAGTACTTC	CASSQDLSGAYEQYF
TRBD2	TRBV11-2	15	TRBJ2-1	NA	TGTGCCAGCAGCTCCGTCAATAGCGGGCTCAATGAGCAGTTCTTC	CASSSVNSGLNEQFF
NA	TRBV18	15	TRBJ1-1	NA	TGTGCCAGCTCACGTTACAGCAGCATGAACACTGAAGCTTTCTTT	CASSRYSSMNTEAFF
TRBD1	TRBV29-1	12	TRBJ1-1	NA	TGCAGCGGAGGGACAGGGTCAACTGAAGCTTTCTTT	CSGGTGSTEAFF